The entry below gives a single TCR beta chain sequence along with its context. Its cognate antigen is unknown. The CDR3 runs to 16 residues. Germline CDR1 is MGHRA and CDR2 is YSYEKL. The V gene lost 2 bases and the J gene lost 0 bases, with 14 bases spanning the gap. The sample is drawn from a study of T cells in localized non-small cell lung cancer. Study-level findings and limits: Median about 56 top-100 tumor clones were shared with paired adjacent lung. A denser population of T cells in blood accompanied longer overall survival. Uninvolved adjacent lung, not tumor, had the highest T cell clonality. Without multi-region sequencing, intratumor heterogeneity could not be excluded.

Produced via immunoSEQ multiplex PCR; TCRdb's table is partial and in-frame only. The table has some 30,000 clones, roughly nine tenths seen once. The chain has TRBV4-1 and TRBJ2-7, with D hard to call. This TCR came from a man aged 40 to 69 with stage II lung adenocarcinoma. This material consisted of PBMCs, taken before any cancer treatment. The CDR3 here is CASSQTSGRASYEQYF. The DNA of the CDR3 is TGCGCCAGCAGCCAAACCTCGGGCCGCGCCTCCTACGAGCAGTACTTC.